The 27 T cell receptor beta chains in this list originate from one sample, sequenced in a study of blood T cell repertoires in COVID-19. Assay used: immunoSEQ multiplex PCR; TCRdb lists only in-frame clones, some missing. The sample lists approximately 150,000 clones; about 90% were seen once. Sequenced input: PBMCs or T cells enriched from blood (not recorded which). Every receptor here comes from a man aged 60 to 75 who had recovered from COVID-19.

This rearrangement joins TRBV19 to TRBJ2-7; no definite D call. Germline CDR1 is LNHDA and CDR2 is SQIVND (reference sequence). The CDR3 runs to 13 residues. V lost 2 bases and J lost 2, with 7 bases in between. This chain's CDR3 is CASSIQVTYEQYF. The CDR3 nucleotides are TGTGCCAGTAGTATACAGGTAACCTACGAGCAGTACTTC.

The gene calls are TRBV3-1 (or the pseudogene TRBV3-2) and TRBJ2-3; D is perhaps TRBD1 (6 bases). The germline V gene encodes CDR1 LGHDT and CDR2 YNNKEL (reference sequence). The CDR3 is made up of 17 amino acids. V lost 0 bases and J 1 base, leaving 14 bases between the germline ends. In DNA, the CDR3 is TGTGCCAGCAGCCAAGATGCAGGGGCCTCTGGCACAGATACGCAGTATTTT. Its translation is CASSQDAGASGTDTQYF.

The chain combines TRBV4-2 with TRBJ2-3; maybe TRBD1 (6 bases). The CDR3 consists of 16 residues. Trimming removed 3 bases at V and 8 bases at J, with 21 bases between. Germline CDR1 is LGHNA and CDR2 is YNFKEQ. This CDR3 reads CASSQGTPETVGTQYF. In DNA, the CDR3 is TGTGCCAGCAGCCAGGGGACACCTGAGACTGTCGGTACGCAGTATTTT.

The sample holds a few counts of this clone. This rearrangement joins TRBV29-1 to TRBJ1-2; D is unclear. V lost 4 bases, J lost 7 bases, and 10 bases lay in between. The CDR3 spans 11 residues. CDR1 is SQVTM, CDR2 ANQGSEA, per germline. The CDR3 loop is CSVVAEGGYTF. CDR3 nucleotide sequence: TGCAGCGTTGTCGCAGAGGGTGGCTACACCTTC.

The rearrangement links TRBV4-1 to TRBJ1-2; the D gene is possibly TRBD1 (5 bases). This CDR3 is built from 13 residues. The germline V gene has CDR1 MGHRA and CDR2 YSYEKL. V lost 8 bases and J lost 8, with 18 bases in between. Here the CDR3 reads CASGGDEGLGYTF. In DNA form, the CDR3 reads TGCGCCAGCGGAGGGGACGAGGGGCTCGGCTACACCTTC.

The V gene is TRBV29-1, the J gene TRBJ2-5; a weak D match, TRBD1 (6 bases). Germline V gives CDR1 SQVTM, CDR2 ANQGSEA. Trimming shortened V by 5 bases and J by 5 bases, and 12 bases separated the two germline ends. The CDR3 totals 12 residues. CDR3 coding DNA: TGCAGCGTTCGACAGGTCGGGGAGACCCAGTACTTC. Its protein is CSVRQVGETQYF.

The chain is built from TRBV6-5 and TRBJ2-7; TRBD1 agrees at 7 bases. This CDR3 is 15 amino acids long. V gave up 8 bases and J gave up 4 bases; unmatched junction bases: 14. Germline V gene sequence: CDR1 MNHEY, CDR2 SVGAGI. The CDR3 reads CASADPGQRLYEQYF. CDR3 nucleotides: TGTGCCAGCGCTGACCCGGGACAGCGGCTTTACGAGCAGTACTTC.

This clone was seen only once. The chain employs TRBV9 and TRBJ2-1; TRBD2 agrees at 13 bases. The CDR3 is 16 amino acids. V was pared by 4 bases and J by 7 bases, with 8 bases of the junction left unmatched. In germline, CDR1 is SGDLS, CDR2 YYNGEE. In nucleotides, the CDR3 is TGTGCCAGCAGCTCCGGACTAGCGGGGGTAGAAAATGAGCAGTTCTTC. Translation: CASSSGLAGVENEQFF.

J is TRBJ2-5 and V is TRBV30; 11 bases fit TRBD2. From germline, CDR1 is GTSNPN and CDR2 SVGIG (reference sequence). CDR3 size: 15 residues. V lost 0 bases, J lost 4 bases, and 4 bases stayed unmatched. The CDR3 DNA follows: TGTGCCTGGAGTGTACAGCTAGCGGGAGGAGAGACCCAGTACTTC. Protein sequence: CAWSVQLAGGETQYF.

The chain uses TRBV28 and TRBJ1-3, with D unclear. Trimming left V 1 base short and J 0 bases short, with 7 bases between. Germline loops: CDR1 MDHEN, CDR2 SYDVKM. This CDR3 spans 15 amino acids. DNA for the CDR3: TGTGCCAGCAGTTTATTCCTTAACTCTGGAAACACCATATATTTT. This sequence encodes CASSLFLNSGNTIYF.

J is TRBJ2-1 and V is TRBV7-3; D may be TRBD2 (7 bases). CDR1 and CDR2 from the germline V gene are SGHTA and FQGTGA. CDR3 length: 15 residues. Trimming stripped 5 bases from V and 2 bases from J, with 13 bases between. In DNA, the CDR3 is TGTGCCAGCAGCCCGAGGGGGGGTACCTACAATGAGCAGTTCTTC. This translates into CASSPRGGTYNEQFF.

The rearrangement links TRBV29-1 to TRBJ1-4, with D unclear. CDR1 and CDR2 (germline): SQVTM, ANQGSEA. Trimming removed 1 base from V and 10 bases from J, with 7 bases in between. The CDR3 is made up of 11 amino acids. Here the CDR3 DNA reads TGCAGCGTTGAAGGGAGCGGAAAACTGTTTTTT. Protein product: CSVEGSGKLFF.

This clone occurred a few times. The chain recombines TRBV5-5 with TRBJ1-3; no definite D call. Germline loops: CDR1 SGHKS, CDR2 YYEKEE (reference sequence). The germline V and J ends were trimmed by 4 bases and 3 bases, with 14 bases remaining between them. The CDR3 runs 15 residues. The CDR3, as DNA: TGTGCCAGCAGCCCCCAGGTTTCTTTTGGAAACACCATATATTTT. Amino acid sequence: CASSPQVSFGNTIYF.

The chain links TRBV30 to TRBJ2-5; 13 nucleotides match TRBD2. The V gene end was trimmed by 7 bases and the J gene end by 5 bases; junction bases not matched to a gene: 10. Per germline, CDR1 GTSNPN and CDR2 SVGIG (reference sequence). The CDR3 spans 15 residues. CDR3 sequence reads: CASRTSGGGFETQYF. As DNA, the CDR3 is TGTGCCTCGCGGACTAGCGGGGGTGGTTTTGAGACCCAGTACTTC.

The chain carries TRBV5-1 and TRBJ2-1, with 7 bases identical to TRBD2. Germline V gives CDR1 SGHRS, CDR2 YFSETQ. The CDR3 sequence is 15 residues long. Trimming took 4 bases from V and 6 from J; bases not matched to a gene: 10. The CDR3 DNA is TGCGCCAGCAGCGATGCCTCGGGGGGTATCAATGAGCAGTTCTTC. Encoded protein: CASSDASGGINEQFF.

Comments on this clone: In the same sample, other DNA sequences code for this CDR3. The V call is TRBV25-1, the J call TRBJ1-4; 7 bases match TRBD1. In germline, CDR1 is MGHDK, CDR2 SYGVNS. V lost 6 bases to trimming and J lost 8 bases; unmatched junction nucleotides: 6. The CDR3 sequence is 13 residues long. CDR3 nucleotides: TGTGCCAGCAGAGACAGGGTAGGGGAAAAACTGTTTTTT. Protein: CASRDRVGEKLFF.

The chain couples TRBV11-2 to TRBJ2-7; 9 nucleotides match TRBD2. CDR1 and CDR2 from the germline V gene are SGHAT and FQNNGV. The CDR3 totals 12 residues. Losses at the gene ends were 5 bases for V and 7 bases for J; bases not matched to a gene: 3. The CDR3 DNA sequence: TGTGCCAGCAGCACTAGCGGGTGGGAGCAGTACTTC. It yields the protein CASSTSGWEQYF.

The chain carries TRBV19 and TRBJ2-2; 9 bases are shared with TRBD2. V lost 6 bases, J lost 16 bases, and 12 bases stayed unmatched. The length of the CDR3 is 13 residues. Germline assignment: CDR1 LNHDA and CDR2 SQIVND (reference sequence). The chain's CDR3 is CASSRLGLAGPFF. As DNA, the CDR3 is TGTGCCAGTAGCCGTCTCGGGCTAGCGGGGCCGTTTTTT.

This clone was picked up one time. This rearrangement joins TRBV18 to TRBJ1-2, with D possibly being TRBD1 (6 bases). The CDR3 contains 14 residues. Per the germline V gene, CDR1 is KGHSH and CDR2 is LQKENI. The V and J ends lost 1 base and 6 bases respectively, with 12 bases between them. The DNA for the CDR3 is TGTGCCAGCTCACCACTACAGGGTCGAGATGGCTACACCTTC. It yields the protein CASSPLQGRDGYTF.

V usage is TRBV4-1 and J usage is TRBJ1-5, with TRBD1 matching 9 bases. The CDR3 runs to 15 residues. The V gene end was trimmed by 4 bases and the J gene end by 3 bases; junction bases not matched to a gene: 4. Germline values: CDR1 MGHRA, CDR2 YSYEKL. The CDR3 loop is CASSLDRGNNQPQHF. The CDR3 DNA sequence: TGCGCCAGCAGCCTAGACAGGGGGAACAATCAGCCCCAGCATTTT.

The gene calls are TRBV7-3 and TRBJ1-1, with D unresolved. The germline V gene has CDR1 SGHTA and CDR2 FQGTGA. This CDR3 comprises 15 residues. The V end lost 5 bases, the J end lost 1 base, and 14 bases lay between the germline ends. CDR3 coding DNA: TGTGCCAGCAGCCCCTCCCACTCAGGGAACACTGAAGCTTTCTTT. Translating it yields CASSPSHSGNTEAFF. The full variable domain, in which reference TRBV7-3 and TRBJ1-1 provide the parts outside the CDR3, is GAGVSQTPSNKVTEKGKYVELRCDPISGHTALYWYRQSLGQGPEFLIYFQGTGAADDSGLPNDRFFAVRPEGSVSTLKIQRTERGDSAVYLCASSPSHSGNTEAFFGQGTRLTVV.

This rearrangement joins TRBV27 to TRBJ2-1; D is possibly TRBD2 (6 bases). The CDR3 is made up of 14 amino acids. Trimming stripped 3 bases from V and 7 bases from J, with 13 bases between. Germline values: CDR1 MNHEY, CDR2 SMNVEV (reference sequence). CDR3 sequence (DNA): TGTGCCAGCAGTTTCGTGGGAGGAAGGAATGAGCAGTTCTTC. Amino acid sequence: CASSFVGGRNEQFF.

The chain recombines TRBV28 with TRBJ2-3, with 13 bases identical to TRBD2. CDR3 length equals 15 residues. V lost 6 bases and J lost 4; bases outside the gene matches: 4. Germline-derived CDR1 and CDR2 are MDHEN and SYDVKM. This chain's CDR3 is CASRLAGGLPDTQYF. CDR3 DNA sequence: TGTGCCAGCAGACTAGCGGGAGGGTTGCCAGATACGCAGTATTTT.

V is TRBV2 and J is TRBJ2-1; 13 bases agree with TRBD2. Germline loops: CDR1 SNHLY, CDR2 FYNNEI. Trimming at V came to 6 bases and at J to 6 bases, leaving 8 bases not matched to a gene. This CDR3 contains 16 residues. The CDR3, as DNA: TGTGCCAGCAGCTACCGGACTAGCGGGAGTGGCAATGAGCAGTTCTTC. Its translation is CASSYRTSGSGNEQFF.

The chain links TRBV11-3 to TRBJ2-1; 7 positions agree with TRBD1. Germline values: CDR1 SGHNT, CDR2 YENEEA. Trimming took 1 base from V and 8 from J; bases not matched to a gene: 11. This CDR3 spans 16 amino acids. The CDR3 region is CASSLGRQGPEDEQFF. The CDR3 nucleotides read TGTGCCAGCAGCTTAGGACGACAGGGCCCCGAGGATGAGCAGTTCTTC.

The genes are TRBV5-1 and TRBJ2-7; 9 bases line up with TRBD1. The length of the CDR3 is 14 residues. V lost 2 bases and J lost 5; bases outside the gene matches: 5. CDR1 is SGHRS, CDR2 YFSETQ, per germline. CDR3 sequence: CASSLGTGTDEQYF. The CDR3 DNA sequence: TGCGCCAGCAGCTTAGGGACAGGGACTGACGAGCAGTACTTC.

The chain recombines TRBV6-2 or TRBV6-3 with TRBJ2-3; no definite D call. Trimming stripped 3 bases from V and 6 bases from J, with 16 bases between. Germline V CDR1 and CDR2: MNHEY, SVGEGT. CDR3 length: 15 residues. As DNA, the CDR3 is TGTGCCAGCAGTTATCATCCCGGAGATCTCGATACGCAGTATTTT. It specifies CASSYHPGDLDTQYF.